The 2 T cell receptor beta chains listed next were all sequenced from one sample in a study of identical twins. Each CDR3 protein is one row after TCRdb ran MiXCR on the 5' RACE reads. This sample carries nearly 200,000 distinct CDR3 sequences, about 15% of them seen once, and the ten largest clones take over 35%. The data also belong to a second study, concerning T cells expressing NK-cell markers.

The sample consisted of CD8+ T cells sorted from blood. The receptors here all came from a woman aged 18-29 years in good health.

The V gene is TRBV27, the J gene TRBJ1-1; possible D gene TRBD1, 5 bases. Germline V gene sequence: CDR1 MNHEY, CDR2 SMNVEV (reference sequence). There are 14 residues in the CDR3. Trimming removed 5 bases from V and 0 bases from J, with 10 bases in between. The CDR3 coding sequence is TGTGCCAGCAGTCAAGGGGTTATGAACACTGAAGCTTTCTTT. This sequence encodes CASSQGVMNTEAFF.

This clonotype showed up just a few times. This chain uses TRBV2 with TRBJ2-1, with unresolved D. Trimming left V 7 bases short and J 5 bases short, with 9 bases between. Germline V gene lookup returns CDR1 SNHLY and CDR2 FYNNEI. The CDR3 loop spans 12 amino acids. The CDR3 loop reads CASTSEHNEQFF. DNA for the CDR3: TGTGCCAGCACTTCAGAACACAATGAGCAGTTCTTC.